The T cell receptor beta chain under discussion was sequenced for a study of blood T cell repertoires in COVID-19. Study summary: Italy, Spain and the United States were the sources of the convalescent and acute COVID-19 samples. T cells, B-cell-depleted T cells, or PBMCs supplied cDNA or gDNA.

Seattle researchers signed up patients amid active infection and tracked them longitudinally. Germline V gene lookup returns CDR1 MNHEY and CDR2 SVGEGT. The CDR3 is 15 residues long. With V trimmed by 5 bases and J by 8 bases, 14 bases remained unmatched. In the original analysis: Counts of nucleated cells, estimated from reference gene primer amplification, were obtained. Sequencing used immunoSEQ multiplex PCR; TCRdb keeps in-frame clones, though not all of them. Clone size and the V and J calls come from that table; the DNA yielded D and trimming. Of 87,000 or so clones detected, about 85% appear once; the ten largest clones hold 3% to 3.5%.

This sequence was found in a woman aged 80 or older with COVID-19, enrolled during active disease. The chain is built from TRBV6-2 or TRBV6-3 and TRBJ1-2, with 7 bases matching TRBD1. Sequenced sample: peripheral blood. This CDR3 is CASSGPRQGQLGYTF. The CDR3 DNA reads TGTGCCAGCAGTGGCCCCCGACAGGGCCAATTGGGCTACACCTTC.